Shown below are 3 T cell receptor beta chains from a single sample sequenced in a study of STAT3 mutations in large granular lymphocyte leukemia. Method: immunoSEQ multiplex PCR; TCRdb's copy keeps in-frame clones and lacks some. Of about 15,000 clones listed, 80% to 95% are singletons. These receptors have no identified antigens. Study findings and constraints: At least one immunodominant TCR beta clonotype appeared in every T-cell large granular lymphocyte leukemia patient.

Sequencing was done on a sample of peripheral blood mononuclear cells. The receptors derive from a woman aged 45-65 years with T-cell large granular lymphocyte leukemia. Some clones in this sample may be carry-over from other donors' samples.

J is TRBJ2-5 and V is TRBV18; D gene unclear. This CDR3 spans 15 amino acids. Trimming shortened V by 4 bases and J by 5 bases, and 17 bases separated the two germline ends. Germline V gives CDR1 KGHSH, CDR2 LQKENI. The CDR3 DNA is TGTGCCAGCTCACGTCTCCAGTCGAGGATGGAGACCCAGTACTTC. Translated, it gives CASSRLQSRMETQYF.

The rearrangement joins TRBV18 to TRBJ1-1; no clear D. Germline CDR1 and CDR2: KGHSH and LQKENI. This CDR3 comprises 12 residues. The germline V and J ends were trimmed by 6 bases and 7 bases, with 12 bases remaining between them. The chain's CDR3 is CASSPWLGEAFF. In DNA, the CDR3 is TGTGCCAGCTCTCCTTGGTTGGGTGAAGCTTTCTTT.

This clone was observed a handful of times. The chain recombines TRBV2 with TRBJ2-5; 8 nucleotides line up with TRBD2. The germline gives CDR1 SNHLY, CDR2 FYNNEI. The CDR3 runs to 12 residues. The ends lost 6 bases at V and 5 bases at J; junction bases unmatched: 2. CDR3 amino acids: CASRREEETQYF. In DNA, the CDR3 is TGTGCCAGCAGGCGGGAGGAGGAGACCCAGTACTTC.